The subject of this entry is one TCR beta chain. Antigen: not known. The CDR3 is 14 residues long. Germline loops: CDR1 ENHRY, CDR2 SYGVKD. Deletions cut 3 bases from V and 4 bases from J, with 12 bases between. The source of the sample is a study of T cells after yellow fever vaccination. Whole-study findings and limits: Most clones from primary vaccination were detected again post-booster (around 96% CD4, approximately 90% CD8). Only a minor proportion of clonotypes was detected across both CD4 and CD8 compartments.

Template switching by 5'RACE produced TCR cDNA, adding a universal primer site and UMIs. TCRdb used MiXCR to reprocess the 5' RACE reads, holding one entry per CDR3 protein. The sample contains more than 95,000 distinct CDR3 sequences, roughly 7.2% of which appear only once. This sample comprised CD4+ T cells sorted from PBMCs, obtained about 49 days after the first yellow fever vaccination. The TCR sequence derives from a man aged 18 to 30 who received the YFV17D yellow fever vaccine. The chain recombines TRBV10-3 with TRBJ1-2, with no clear D. The chain's CDR3 is CAISEGQAFYGYTF. The CDR3 DNA is TGTGCCATCAGTGAAGGGCAGGCTTTCTATGGCTACACCTTC.